The present entry profiles one T cell receptor (beta chain) with its context. The target antigen is unknown. These data belong to a study of beta chain features in type 1 diabetes. Study-level findings and limits: Type 1 diabetes patients showed a moderate but significant shortening of TCRB CDR3s in all four CD4+ subsets.

The whole isolated RNA underwent reverse transcription, so sequencing captured expressed TCRB transcripts. Profiling relied on immunoSEQ multiplex PCR, and the TCRdb table lists in-frame clones only, not all of them. The profile shows 500,000 to 800,000 clones, roughly an eighth of them singletons. The CDR3 sequence is 15 residues long. Trimming took 8 bases from V and 2 from J; bases not matched to a gene: 8. Germline assignment: CDR1 ENHRY and CDR2 SYGVKD. This rearrangement joins TRBV10-3 to TRBJ1-1; 10 bases agree with TRBD1. This TCR was sampled from a young man with type 1 diabetes. Specimen: naive CD4+ T cells from blood. CDR3 sequence: CAIQGTGDINTEAFF. CDR3 sequence (DNA): TGTGCCATCCAGGGGACAGGGGATATTAACACTGAAGCTTTCTTT.